These T cell receptor beta chains were read from a single sample in a study of blood T cell repertoires in COVID-19. Only in-frame clones appear in the TCRdb table, and some are missing; sequencing was by immunoSEQ multiplex PCR. The sample has more than 300,000 clones; about nine tenths are singletons. The sequenced sample consisted of PBMCs or T cells enriched from blood (not recorded which). The receptors stem from a young woman who had recovered from COVID-19. Both conserved end residues are part of each CDR3. The order of the fields is V gene, D gene, clone size, J gene, CDR3 DNA, CDR3 protein. A D gene is named only where the DNA matches it firmly. Some rows have no size entry. The others give once, few or many, or a class for an expanded clone.

TRBV28,TRBD1,NA,TRBJ1-5,TGTGCCAGCAGCCCAGGGGGCAGCAATCAGCCCCAGCATTTT,CASSPGGSNQPQHF
TRBV9,NA,NA,TRBJ2-3,TGTGCCAGCCTCATTCACTCCGATACGCAGTATTTT,CASLIHSDTQYF
TRBV7-8,NA,NA,TRBJ1-3,TGTGCCAGCAGCTTAAAGCACTCTGGAAACACCATATATTTT,CASSLKHSGNTIYF
TRBV7-8,NA,NA,TRBJ2-5,TGTGCCAGCAGCCTAGTCCGGGTCCAAGAGACCCAGTACTTC,CASSLVRVQETQYF
TRBV2,NA,NA,TRBJ1-3,TGTGCCAGCAGGGGCAGCCTCCTTTCTGGAAACACCATATATTTT,CASRGSLLSGNTIYF
TRBV5-1,TRBD2,NA,TRBJ2-1,TGCGCCAGCAGCTCCCTAGCGGGTGGCTCCTACAATGAGCAGTTCTTC,CASSSLAGGSYNEQFF
TRBV2,TRBD1,once,TRBJ1-2,TGTGCCAGCAGTGAAGGGCAGGGGGCGCTGGGCTACACCTTC,CASSEGQGALGYTF
TRBV5-1,NA,NA,TRBJ2-2,TGCGCCAGCAGCTTGGCAAGTTCAGCACAGGGCACCGGGGAGCTGTTTTTT,CASSLASSAQGTGELFF
TRBV2,TRBD1,NA,TRBJ1-2,TGTGCCAGCGGGGGACAGGTCCCAACGGGGGGCTACACCTTC,CASGGQVPTGGYTF
TRBV2,NA,few,TRBJ1-2,TGTGCCAGCATTTTCACAGCTAACTATGGCTACACCTTC,CASIFTANYGYTF
TRBV19,TRBD1,NA,TRBJ1-1,TGTGCCAGTAGTCCCGCCGGGACAGGGAGTCAGCCTGAAGCTTTCTTT,CASSPAGTGSQPEAFF
TRBV28,TRBD1,NA,TRBJ1-2,TGTGCCAGCAGTTTCCAGCCGGGGACAGGGGGTATCGGCTACACCTTC,CASSFQPGTGGIGYTF
TRBV28,TRBD1,NA,TRBJ2-5,TGTGCCAGCAGCCAATATGCACAGGGGGTGGTAGGGGAGACCCAGTACTTC,CASSQYAQGVVGETQYF
TRBV27,NA,NA,TRBJ2-6,TGTGCCAGCAGTCAGGGGAGCTCTGGGGCCAACGTCCTGACTTTC,CASSQGSSGANVLTF
TRBV29-1,TRBD1,NA,TRBJ1-2,TGCAGCGCTGGACAGGGACTCTATGGCTACACCTTC,CSAGQGLYGYTF
TRBV14,TRBD1,NA,TRBJ1-6,TGTGCCAGCAGCCAAGGTCCAGGACAGGGTTGGTCACCCCTCCACTTT,CASSQGPGQGWSPLHF
TRBV30,NA,NA,TRBJ1-5,TGTGCCTGGAGTTCGGACAGAGATCAGCCCCAGCATTTT,CAWSSDRDQPQHF
TRBV7-9,TRBD1,NA,TRBJ1-1,TGTGCCAGCAGCTCAGGGGGGACCCCCGAAGCTTTCTTT,CASSSGGTPEAFF
TRBV5-8,NA,NA,TRBJ2-1,TGTGCCAGCAGCTTCGGCGGGTACGGGTTCTTC,CASSFGGYGFF
TRBV7-2,NA,NA,TRBJ1-4,TGTGCCAGCAGCTTAGCTATGACCGAGGGAAAACTGTTTTTT,CASSLAMTEGKLFF
TRBV7-3,NA,NA,TRBJ2-7,TGTGCCAGCAGCTTGGGGGCGCCTCAGGTCTACGAGCAGTACTTC,CASSLGAPQVYEQYF
TRBV28,TRBD2,NA,TRBJ2-7,TGTGCCAGCAGTTTGACTAGCGGGAACGAGCAGTACTTC,CASSLTSGNEQYF
TRBV28,TRBD1,NA,TRBJ1-1,TGTGCCAGCAGTCCGCACAGGGGGACTGCCCACACTGAAGCTTTCTTT,CASSPHRGTAHTEAFF
TRBV11-2,NA,NA,TRBJ1-6,TGTGCCAGCAGCTTGGGCAGGGGTAAAGGTAATTCACCCCTCCACTTT,CASSLGRGKGNSPLHF
TRBV28,NA,NA,TRBJ1-2,TGTGCCAGCAGATCAGGGTTCTATGGCTACACCTTC,CASRSGFYGYTF
TRBV7-9,TRBD2,NA,TRBJ2-1,TGTGCCAGCAGGTCTAGCGGGAAGAATGAGCAGTTCTTC,CASRSSGKNEQFF
TRBV2,TRBD2,NA,TRBJ2-3,TGTGCCAGCAGTGATGGGGGACTAGCTAGCACAGATACGCAGTATTTT,CASSDGGLASTDTQYF
TRBV7-2,TRBD2,NA,TRBJ2-3,TGTGCCAGCAGCTCCCATAGCGGGAGCACAGATACGCAGTATTTT,CASSSHSGSTDTQYF
TRBV7-9,TRBD1,few,TRBJ1-1,TGTGCCAGCAGCTTACAGGGGGCGGGGATGAACACTGAAGCTTTCTTT,CASSLQGAGMNTEAFF
TRBV5-6,TRBD1,NA,TRBJ1-1,TGTGCCAGCAGCTTTAATACAGGGGGCGAAGCTTTCTTT,CASSFNTGGEAFF
TRBV19,TRBD2,NA,TRBJ2-1,TGTGCCAGTAGTATAGATCAAGCGGGGCACTACAATGAGCAGTTCTTC,CASSIDQAGHYNEQFF
TRBV28,TRBD1,NA,TRBJ1-1,TGTGCCAGCAGGGTTACAGGGGGTACTGAAGCTTTCTTT,CASRVTGGTEAFF
TRBV3-1/TRBV3-2,TRBD2,NA,TRBJ2-1,TGTGCCAGCAGCCAAGATTTAGCGGGAGGACTCTACAATGAGCAGTTCTTC,CASSQDLAGGLYNEQFF
TRBV6-5,NA,NA,TRBJ1-1,TGTGCCAGTTCCCATCGGCACAGCACTGAAGCTTTCTTT,CASSHRHSTEAFF
TRBV19,NA,NA,TRBJ2-1,TGTGCCAGTAGTATCGCGGCGGGGGGGACAGGCAATGAGCAGTTCTTC,CASSIAAGGTGNEQFF
TRBV9,NA,NA,TRBJ2-1,TGTGCCAGCAGCGTAGACGAGCCCAATGAGCAGTTCTTC,CASSVDEPNEQFF
TRBV18,TRBD1,NA,TRBJ2-7,TGTGCCAGCTCACAAAAGGGACAGGGCAACGAGCAGTACTTC,CASSQKGQGNEQYF
TRBV6-1,NA,NA,TRBJ1-2,TGTGCCAGCAGTGAAGCGACAGGCTCCGGCTACACCTTC,CASSEATGSGYTF
TRBV5-5,TRBD1,NA,TRBJ1-5,TGTGCCAGCACGCAGACAGGGAAAAGCAATCAGCCCCAGCATTTT,CASTQTGKSNQPQHF
TRBV2,NA,NA,TRBJ1-1,TGTGCCAGCGCAACAGAGATCGACACTGAAGCTTTCTTT,CASATEIDTEAFF
TRBV10-2,NA,once,TRBJ2-5,TGCGCCAGATTCCGGGAGCGGTACGAAGAGACCCAGTACTTC,CARFRERYEETQYF
TRBV3-1/TRBV3-2,NA,NA,TRBJ1-6,TGTGCCAGCAGCCAAGTCGCCAGGGCATGGTCACCCCTCCACTTT,CASSQVARAWSPLHF
TRBV21-1,NA,NA,TRBJ1-2,TGTGCCAGCAGCCGACAGGGTCGTGAGTGCGGCTACACCTTC,CASSRQGRECGYTF
TRBV7-9,TRBD2,NA,TRBJ2-5,TGTGCCAGCAGCTTCCGGCGGGGGGGGCAAGAGACCCAGTACTTC,CASSFRRGGQETQYF
TRBV4-2,NA,NA,TRBJ1-2,TGTGCCAGCAGCCAAGAATCCAGCCAAGGGGATGGCTACACCTTC,CASSQESSQGDGYTF